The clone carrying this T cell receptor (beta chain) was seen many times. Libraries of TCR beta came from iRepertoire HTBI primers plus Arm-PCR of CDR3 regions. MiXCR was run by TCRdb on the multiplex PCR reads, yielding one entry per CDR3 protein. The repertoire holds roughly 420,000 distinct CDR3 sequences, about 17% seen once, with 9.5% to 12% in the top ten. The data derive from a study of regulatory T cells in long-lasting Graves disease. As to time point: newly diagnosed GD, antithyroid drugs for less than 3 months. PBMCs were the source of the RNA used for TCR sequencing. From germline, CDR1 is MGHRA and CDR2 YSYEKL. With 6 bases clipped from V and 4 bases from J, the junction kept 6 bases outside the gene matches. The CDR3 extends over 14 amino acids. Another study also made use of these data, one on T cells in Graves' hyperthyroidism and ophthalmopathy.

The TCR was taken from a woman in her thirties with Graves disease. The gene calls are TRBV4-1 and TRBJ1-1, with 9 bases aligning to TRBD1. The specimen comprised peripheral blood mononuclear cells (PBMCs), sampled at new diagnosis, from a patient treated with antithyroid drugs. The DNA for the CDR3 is TGCGCCAGCAGGCCGGGACAGGGCTTCACTGAAGCTTTCTTT. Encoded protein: CASRPGQGFTEAFF.